This entry features one T cell receptor beta chain sequence. Germline CDR1 is ENHRY and CDR2 is SYGVKD. V was cut by 3 bases and J by 4 bases, with 15 bases left in between. This CDR3 has 15 residues. Clones were sequenced by immunoSEQ multiplex PCR, and TCRdb holds only the in-frame ones, with some missing. Of under 200,000 clones in the sample, around three quarters were seen once. The entry originates in a study of blood T cell repertoires in COVID-19. Whole-study context: The United States, Italy and Spain provided the acute and convalescent COVID-19 samples.

The receptor was isolated from a man in his 70s with active or convalescent COVID-19. Sequenced material: peripheral blood. V gene TRBV10-3 combines with J gene TRBJ2-5; D call uncertain. The CDR3 nucleotides are TGTGCCATCAGTGAAACGGATACAGAAGGAGAGACCCAGTACTTC. It yields the protein CAISETDTEGETQYF.